Below are 30 T cell receptor beta chains sequenced from a single sample in a study of beta chain features in type 1 diabetes. Study-level points and caveats: Type 1 diabetes patients had TCRB CDR3s that were shorter (moderately but significantly so) in all four CD4+ subsets.

Every bit of the isolated RNA underwent reverse transcription, so sequencing read expressed TCRB transcripts. The assay was immunoSEQ multiplex PCR, and TCRdb's table has in-frame clones only and misses some. The sample records 16,000 or so clones, around 77% being singletons. Their cognate antigens are unknown. Sequencing was carried out using stem cell memory CD4+ T cells from blood. The receptor source for this set is a woman between 18 and 29 years old with type 1 diabetes.

The chain links TRBV29-1 to TRBJ1-1, with a tentative D call TRBD1 (5 bases). The germline V gene has CDR1 SQVTM and CDR2 ANQGSEA. V was clipped by 4 bases and J by 1 base, with 10 bases between them. This CDR3 has 13 residues. CDR3 DNA: TGCAGCGTTGCGGGACTTGGGAACACTGAAGCTTTCTTT. It yields the protein CSVAGLGNTEAFF.

J is TRBJ2-3 and V is TRBV30, with 7 bases fitting TRBD1. The CDR3 length is 16 residues. CDR1 is GTSNPN, CDR2 SVGIG, per germline (reference sequence). The ends lost 1 base at V and 4 bases at J; junction bases unmatched: 11. CDR3 bases: TGTGCCTGGAGTGACCCAGGGGGTAGTAGCCCAGATACGCAGTATTTT. Its protein product is CAWSDPGGSSPDTQYF.

V gene TRBV7-2 combines with J gene TRBJ2-3, with 8 bases lining up with TRBD2. From germline, CDR1 is SGHTA and CDR2 FQGNSA. The CDR3 length is 14 residues. The junction had 7 bases not matched to a gene; V was cut back by 5 bases and J by 6 bases. In DNA, the CDR3 is TGTGCCAGCAGCCAGGGACTAGAAGAGGATACGCAGTATTTT. It specifies CASSQGLEEDTQYF.

The rearrangement joins TRBV7-2 to TRBJ2-3; D is undetermined. CDR1 SGHTA and CDR2 FQGNSA come from the germline V gene. V lost 2 bases and J 2 bases, leaving 11 bases between the germline ends. CDR3 size: 15 residues. Here the CDR3 reads CASSLIPQSTDTQYF. CDR3 DNA sequence: TGTGCCAGCAGCTTAATCCCACAGTCCACAGATACGCAGTATTTT.

This chain joins TRBV28 and TRBJ2-7, with 10 nucleotides matching TRBD1. Germline lookup yields CDR1 MDHEN and CDR2 SYDVKM. The CDR3 loop spans 15 amino acids. The V and J ends lost 9 bases and 7 bases, in that order; junction bases with no gene match: 15. CDR3 nucleotide sequence: TGTGCCAGTAGGACACCGGGACAGGGGTCGAGGGAGCAGTACTTC. It is translated as CASRTPGQGSREQYF. Using reference TRBV28 and TRBJ2-7 for the parts outside the CDR3, the full variable domain is DVKVTQSSRYLVKRTGEKVFLECVQDMDHENMFWYRQDPGLGLRLIYFSYDVKMKEKGDIPEGYSVSREKKERFSLILESASTNQTSMYLCASRTPGQGSREQYFGPGTRLTVT.

The chain uses TRBV7-9 and TRBJ1-5; TRBD1 aligns across 7 bases. This CDR3 is 15 amino acids long. Trimming at V came to 1 base and at J to 3 bases, leaving 3 bases not matched to a gene. Germline-derived CDR1 and CDR2 are SEHNR and FQNEAQ (reference sequence). The DNA for the CDR3 is TGTGCCAGCAGCTTAGGGGACAGCGTCAATCAGCCCCAGCATTTT. Translated, it gives CASSLGDSVNQPQHF.

The genes are TRBV2 and TRBJ1-2; 8 bases agree with TRBD1. Germline V gene data show CDR1 as SNHLY and CDR2 as FYNNEI. This CDR3 has 14 amino acids. The V segment lost 6 bases and the J segment 5 bases; nucleotides outside the gene matches: 8. The CDR3 bases are TGTGCCAGCAGGCCCCAGGGGGCGTTTTATGGCTACACCTTC. It yields the protein CASRPQGAFYGYTF. Drawing the rest from reference TRBV2 and TRBJ1-2, the complete variable domain is EPEVTQTPSHQVTQMGQEVILRCVPISNHLYFYWYRQILGQKVEFLVSFYNNEISEKSEIFDDQFSVERPDGSNFTLKIRSTKLEDSAMYFCASRPQGAFYGYTFGSGTRLTVV.

The chain has TRBV7-3 and TRBJ2-7; possibly TRBD2 for D (6 bases). The ends were cut back, 2 bases at V and 3 bases at J, with 8 bases in the middle. The CDR3 totals 13 residues. Germline CDR1 is SGHTA and CDR2 is FQGTGA. The CDR3 sequence is CASSLARGYEQYF. In DNA, the CDR3 is TGTGCCAGCAGCTTAGCGCGGGGCTACGAGCAGTACTTC. Based on the CDR3 plus reference TRBV7-3 and TRBJ2-7, the full variable domain is GAGVSQTPSNKVTEKGKYVELRCDPISGHTALYWYRQSLGQGPEFLIYFQGTGAADDSGLPNDRFFAVRPEGSVSTLKIQRTERGDSAVYLCASSLARGYEQYFGPGTRLTVT.

V usage is TRBV10-3 and J usage is TRBJ2-7; D is possibly TRBD1 (6 bases). V was trimmed by 3 bases and J by 3 bases, leaving 15 bases between them. The CDR3 is 15 residues long. Germline V lookup: CDR1 ENHRY, CDR2 SYGVKD. The CDR3 sequence is CAISDRGTPHYEQYV. DNA of the CDR3: TGTGCCATCAGTGATAGGGGGACACCCCACTACGAGCAGTACGTC.

The chain links TRBV6-6 to TRBJ2-5; tentatively, D is TRBD1 (6 bases). Trimming cost V 6 bases and J 0 bases, with 17 bases left between them. CDR3 length: 16 residues. CDR1 MNHNY and CDR2 SVGAGI come from the germline V gene (reference sequence). CDR3 nucleotide sequence: TGTGCCAGCAGACACGGCCTCTGGACAGACCAAGAGACCCAGTACTTC. Translating gives CASRHGLWTDQETQYF.

The CDR3 sequence: CASSLVVSETQYF. CDR3 nucleotide sequence: TGTGCCAGCAGCTTGGTAGTCTCAGAGACCCAGTACTTC. The chain combines TRBV5-4 with TRBJ2-5; no definite D call. There are 13 residues in the CDR3. Germline V CDR1 and CDR2: SGHNT, YYREEE (reference sequence). The V end lost 0 bases, the J end lost 4 bases, and 7 bases lay between the germline ends.

The chain couples TRBV5-1 to TRBJ2-5; D possibly corresponds to TRBD2 (6 bases). The CDR3 runs to 14 residues. The V end lost 3 bases, the J end lost 5 bases, and 14 bases lay between the germline ends. Germline V gene data show CDR1 as SGHRS and CDR2 as YFSETQ. The CDR3 coding sequence is TGCGCCAGCAGCTGGGGTGTGGAGGGCGAGACCCAGTACTTC. This gives the protein CASSWGVEGETQYF.

This chain uses TRBV28 with TRBJ2-2, with D possibly matching TRBD2 (5 bases). Germline V gene data show CDR1 as MDHEN and CDR2 as SYDVKM. V was trimmed by 4 bases and J by 8 bases, leaving 8 bases between them. The CDR3 extends over 12 amino acids. The CDR3 sequence is CASSSWRGELFF. The CDR3 coding sequence is TGTGCCAGCAGTTCCTGGAGGGGGGAGCTGTTTTTT.

V is TRBV6-5 and J is TRBJ2-7; tentative D call: TRBD1 (5 bases). The CDR3 is made up of 15 amino acids. Germline V CDR1 and CDR2: MNHEY, SVGAGI. V lost 5 bases and J 6 bases, leaving 20 bases between the germline ends. This CDR3 reads CASSPSQGFGFEQYF. In DNA form, the CDR3 reads TGTGCCAGCAGTCCAAGCCAGGGTTTTGGCTTCGAGCAGTACTTC.

About this clone itself: A junction boundary mismatches the germline segment, possibly from a read error. The V and J genes are TRBV5-1 and TRBJ2-1; D might be TRBD2 (5 bases). Germline V lookup: CDR1 SGHRS, CDR2 YFSETQ. The CDR3 sequence is 12 residues long. The chain's CDR3 is CASSLRTGFWVF. The CDR3 coding sequence is TGCGCCAGCAGCCTCAGGACTGGTTTTTGGGTCTTC.

This clone came up once. The chain employs TRBV7-9 and TRBJ1-5; no definite D call. The CDR3 is 14 residues long. The V gene's germline CDR1 is SEHNR and CDR2 FQNEAQ (reference sequence). V lost 2 bases to trimming and J lost 4 bases, with 9 bases between them. CDR3 DNA: TGTGCCAGCAGCTTATCGGGGAAAAATCAGCCCCAGCATTTT. Amino acid sequence: CASSLSGKNQPQHF.

The chain combines TRBV7-2 with TRBJ2-7, with 7 positions matching TRBD2. Germline V gives CDR1 SGHTA, CDR2 FQGNSA. Unmatched junction bases numbered 13, after V lost 5 bases and J lost 6 bases. The CDR3 consists of 15 residues. The CDR3 loop is CASSTNSGRATEQYF. CDR3 DNA sequence: TGTGCCAGCAGCACTAATAGTGGGAGGGCCACCGAGCAGTACTTC.

The genes are TRBV7-3 and TRBJ2-1, with 13 nucleotides matching TRBD2. The CDR3 is made up of 18 amino acids. Trimming at V came to 4 bases and at J to 7 bases, leaving 13 bases not matched to a gene. Germline CDR1 is SGHTA and CDR2 is FQGTGA. CDR3 bases: TGTGCCAGCAGCTCAACGGGGACTAGCGGGAAGTACAGGAATGAGCAGTTCTTC. Protein product: CASSSTGTSGKYRNEQFF.

The genes are TRBV11-2 and TRBJ1-2; 7 bases are a match to TRBD1. The CDR3 has 16 residues. Unmatched junction bases numbered 12, after V lost 5 bases and J lost 3 bases. Germline assignment: CDR1 SGHAT and CDR2 FQNNGV. CDR3 DNA: TGTGCCAGCAGCCCCATTATCGGGGACAGCCACTATGGCTACACCTTC. Its protein is CASSPIIGDSHYGYTF.

The V gene is TRBV5-4, the J gene TRBJ2-2; D gene unclear. The CDR3 length is 13 residues. Germline CDR1 SGHNT, CDR2 YYREEE (reference sequence). V lost 1 base and J lost 7, with 8 bases in between. The CDR3 DNA sequence: TGTGCCAGCAGCTTGAGGCGAGGCGGGGAGCTGTTTTTT. It yields the protein CASSLRRGGELFF.

The chain combines TRBV28 with TRBJ1-2, with 7 bases fitting TRBD1. V lost 4 bases and J lost 4; bases outside the gene matches: 3. This CDR3 has 13 amino acids. The V gene's germline CDR1 is MDHEN and CDR2 SYDVKM. The CDR3 DNA follows: TGTGCCAGCAGTTCGCCAGGGGGCTATGGCTACACCTTC. It codes for CASSSPGGYGYTF.

CDR3 sequence: CASSLDSLLYNEQFF. CDR3 DNA: TGCGCCAGCAGCTTGGACTCCCTTTTGTACAATGAGCAGTTCTTC. This chain joins TRBV5-1 and TRBJ2-1; D is uncertain. Germline CDR1 SGHRS, CDR2 YFSETQ. Trimming took off 0 bases at V and 4 bases at J, with 11 bases between the two ends. This CDR3 is built from 15 residues.

The chain combines TRBV18 with TRBJ2-7; D unclear. Germline loops: CDR1 KGHSH, CDR2 LQKENI. Trimming took 2 bases from V and 0 from J, leaving 8 bases between them. The CDR3 consists of 14 residues. CDR3 in DNA: TGTGCCAGCTCACCAACAGCTAACTCCTACGAGCAGTACTTC. Translated: CASSPTANSYEQYF.

This chain uses TRBV2 with TRBJ1-2; TRBD1 is a possible D gene (5 bases). This CDR3 is built from 12 residues. The V gene's germline CDR1 is SNHLY and CDR2 FYNNEI. Trimming pared 6 bases from V and 8 bases from J, leaving 13 bases between. The CDR3 DNA sequence: TGTGCCAGCAGGGGGGGATTGGGAGGCTACACCTTC. Its translation is CASRGGLGGYTF.

This clone turned up a few times. The chain combines TRBV29-1 with TRBJ2-5, with 9 positions matching TRBD1. Germline CDR1 is SQVTM and CDR2 is ANQGSEA. The CDR3 length is 12 residues. V was clipped by 6 bases and J by 5 bases; unmatched bases: 4. In nucleotides, the CDR3 is TGCAGCGTCCGGACAGGGGTGGAGACCCAGTACTTC. Its translation is CSVRTGVETQYF. The variable domain in full, completed from reference TRBV29-1 and TRBJ2-5, reads SAVISQKPSRDICQRGTSLTIQCQVDSQVTMMFWYRQQPGQSLTLIATANQGSEATYESGFVIDKFPISRPNLTFSTLTVSNMSPEDSSIYLCSVRTGVETQYFGPGTRLLVL.

This clone has a handful of counts. This rearrangement joins TRBV7-6 to TRBJ2-2, with D unresolved. Germline CDR1 SGHVS, CDR2 FNYEAQ. The CDR3 spans 13 residues. V dropped 5 bases and J dropped 5 bases, with 9 bases sitting between them. The CDR3 protein is CASSVRLTGELFF. In nucleotides, the CDR3 is TGTGCCAGCAGCGTCAGACTTACCGGGGAGCTGTTTTTT.

The chain combines TRBV5-1 with TRBJ2-2, with D perhaps matching TRBD1 (5 bases). This CDR3 has 16 residues. CDR1 is SGHRS and CDR2 is YFSETQ in the germline V gene. Trimming removed 7 bases from V and 1 base from J, with 17 bases in between. DNA for the CDR3: TGCGCCAGCTCACCTCGTAGGCAGGGGAACACCGGGGAGCTGTTTTTT. Translation: CASSPRRQGNTGELFF.

J is TRBJ2-6 and V is TRBV4-2, with D unresolved. The CDR3 spans 17 residues. V was trimmed by 5 bases and J by 2 bases, leaving 16 bases between them. Germline V gene sequence: CDR1 LGHNA, CDR2 YNFKEQ. The CDR3, as DNA: TGTGCCAGCAGCAGAACCACGGCGGCCGCTGGGGCCAACGTCCTGACTTTC. Protein product: CASSRTTAAAGANVLTF.

The DNA of the CDR3 is TGTGCCAGCAGTCCCCTCCCCGGGACTAGCGGGAGTATCGGTGAGCAGTTCTTC. Translating gives CASSPLPGTSGSIGEQFF. V gene TRBV27 combines with J gene TRBJ2-1; the match to TRBD2 covers 14 bases. V dropped 5 bases and J dropped 9; count of bases not matched to a gene: 15. The CDR3 has 18 residues. The germline gives CDR1 MNHEY, CDR2 SMNVEV (reference sequence).

This clone occurred once. This CDR3 reads CASSPGQVMNTEAFF. CDR3 DNA sequence: TGTGCCAGCTCACCAGGACAGGTTATGAACACTGAAGCTTTCTTT. The gene calls are TRBV18 and TRBJ1-1, with 7 bases matching TRBD1. From germline, CDR1 is KGHSH and CDR2 LQKENI. This CDR3 spans 15 amino acids. The J segment lost 0 bases and the V segment lost 2 bases, leaving 3 bases of the junction unmatched.